These 27 T cell receptor beta chains were sequenced from one sample in a study of T cells in Graves' hyperthyroidism and ophthalmopathy. Regions amplified from RNA transcripts were the TCR beta CDR3 regions. The HTBI primer set served for first-round RT-PCR of the TCR CDR3. TCRdb re-derived calls from the multiplex PCR reads in MiXCR, one entry per CDR3 protein. This sample has fewer than 800,000 distinct CDR3 sequences, with roughly 17% found just once. Sample: blood. These receptor sequences come from a man aged 18 to 35 with Graves' hyperthyroidism.

This chain connects TRBV12-3 or TRBV12-4 to TRBJ2-7; D may be TRBD1 or TRBD2 (5 bases each). CDR3 length: 14 amino acids. The V end lost 1 base, the J end lost 6 bases, and 13 bases lay between the germline ends. CDR3 amino acids: CASSLDLGEREQYF. The DNA of the CDR3 is TGTGCCAGCAGTTTAGATTTAGGGGAGCGCGAGCAGTACTTC.

There are many counts of this clonotype. This chain links TRBV28 with TRBJ1-3; unclear D gene. There are 14 residues in the CDR3. Trimming removed 11 bases from V and 0 bases from J, with 14 bases in between. Germline-derived CDR1 and CDR2 are MDHEN and SYDVKM. CDR3 loop: CASYSGVSGNTIYF. The CDR3 DNA reads as TGTGCCTCATACAGCGGGGTCTCTGGAAACACCATATATTTT.

This clonotype has ten or more counts. The rearrangement links TRBV7-2 to TRBJ1-5; D might be TRBD1 (5 bases). Germline V gives CDR1 SGHTA, CDR2 FQGNSA. The CDR3 extends over 14 amino acids. The germline V and J ends were trimmed by 2 bases and 6 bases, with 11 bases remaining between them. This CDR3 is CASSLRGTSQPQHF. For the CDR3, the DNA is TGTGCCAGCAGCTTAAGGGGTACTAGTCAGCCCCAGCATTTT.

The chain has TRBV28 and TRBJ1-1; 9 bases agree with TRBD1. Germline CDR1 is MDHEN and CDR2 is SYDVKM. The CDR3 extends over 19 amino acids. V dropped 5 bases and J dropped 1; count of bases not matched to a gene: 17. The CDR3 DNA is TGTGCCAGCAGTACTACTCGCTCGGACAGGGGATTACGGAACACTGAAGCTTTCTTT. It codes for CASSTTRSDRGLRNTEAFF.

This clonotype was seen a few times. The chain employs TRBV12-5 and TRBJ2-1, with D possibly being TRBD1 or TRBD2 (5 bases each). The CDR3 covers 16 residues. V was pared by 1 base and J by 6 bases, with 16 bases between. Germline V lookup: CDR1 LGHNT, CDR2 FRNRAP. The CDR3 spells CASGLGGTGPPNEQFF. DNA for the CDR3: TGTGCTAGTGGTTTGGGGGGGACGGGCCCACCCAATGAGCAGTTCTTC.

This clonotype showed up many times. The V gene is TRBV6-1, the J gene TRBJ2-5, with D possibly being TRBD1 (6 bases). The CDR3 is 14 residues long. Trimming removed 6 bases from V and 4 bases from J, with 15 bases in between. The germline V gene encodes CDR1 MNHNS and CDR2 SASEGT. The CDR3 coding sequence is TGTGCCAGCAGCTCACAGGGCCTGGTAGAGACCCAGTACTTC. Encoded protein: CASSSQGLVETQYF.

The CDR3 bases are TGCAGTGCTCCCCCGGGGGTAGCCTCGGCGGATACGCAGTATTTT. Translation: CSAPPGVASADTQYF. The V and J genes are TRBV20-1 and TRBJ2-3, with D possibly being TRBD2 (6 bases). V was pared by 5 bases and J by 6 bases, with 21 bases between. This CDR3 comprises 15 residues. CDR1 is DFQATT, CDR2 SNEGSKA, per germline (reference sequence).

Concerning this clonotype itself: An end of the junction differs from the germline gene, which may be a read error. V is TRBV5-8 and J is TRBJ1-2; perhaps TRBD1 as D (6 bases). Germline V gene lookup returns CDR1 SGHTS and CDR2 YDEGEE. This CDR3 is 17 amino acids long. The CDR3 spells CASSPSRIQGPNYGYTF. The CDR3 nucleotides read TGCGCCAGCAGCCCCTCCCGAATACAGGGCCCCAACTATGGCTACACCTTC.

This clonotype was detected many times. The V call is TRBV12-3 or TRBV12-4, the J call TRBJ1-1; D gene ambiguous. V lost 3 bases to trimming and J lost 0 bases, with 11 bases between them. The length of the CDR3 is 15 residues. The CDR3 region has the DNA TGTGCCAGCAGTTTGGCACAGACAATGAACACTGAAGCTTTCTTT. Protein: CASSLAQTMNTEAFF.

This clonotype was recorded at least ten times. The chain has TRBV9 and TRBJ2-1, with a possible D match to TRBD1 (5 bases). Trimming took off 4 bases at V and 0 bases at J, with 11 bases between the two ends. CDR3 length equals 15 residues. Germline V CDR1 and CDR2: SGDLS, YYNGEE. The CDR3 coding sequence is TGTGCCAGCAGCCCTCAGGGTTTCTCCTACAATGAGCAGTTCTTC. Protein product: CASSPQGFSYNEQFF.

The chain links TRBV15 to TRBJ2-7; no reliable D call. The CDR3 consists of 14 residues. The V end was cut by 0 bases, the J end by 0 bases, with 6 bases between. Looked up from germline, CDR1 is LNHNV and CDR2 is YYDKDF (reference sequence). The CDR3 sequence is CATSRDQGSYEQYF. In DNA, the CDR3 is TGTGCCACCAGCAGAGATCAAGGCTCCTACGAGCAGTACTTC.

This clonotype came up many times. The genes are TRBV30 and TRBJ1-3; D not resolved. V lost 0 bases, J lost 0 bases, and 9 bases lay in between. In germline, CDR1 is GTSNPN, CDR2 SVGIG (reference sequence). The CDR3 has 15 amino acids. For the CDR3, the DNA is TGTGCCTGGAGTGTAGGCCGGTCCTCTGGAAACACCATATATTTT. This gives the protein CAWSVGRSSGNTIYF.

This clonotype has a count of ten or more. The V call is TRBV28, the J call TRBJ1-2; D unresolved. Germline CDR1 reads MDHEN; CDR2 reads SYDVKM. Between the trimmed V and J ends, which lost 7 bases and 0 bases, there was a span of 12 bases. CDR3 length equals 14 residues. The CDR3 reads CASTSRASNYGYTF. Here the CDR3 DNA reads TGTGCCAGCACCTCCCGGGCCTCTAACTATGGCTACACCTTC.

This clonotype has a handful of counts. The J gene is TRBJ2-1, the V gene TRBV6-6; 13 nucleotides agree with TRBD2. Germline CDR1 and CDR2: MNHNY and SVGAGI (reference sequence). Trimming cost V 2 bases and J 9 bases; bases outside gene matches: 7. This CDR3 is 16 amino acids long. CDR3: CASSYPGLAGRREQFF. The CDR3 DNA follows: TGTGCCAGCAGTTACCCGGGACTAGCGGGACGGCGTGAGCAGTTCTTC.

This clonotype was seen only a few times. This chain uses TRBV30 with TRBJ2-3; TRBD1 is a possible D gene (5 bases). The CDR3 loop spans 12 amino acids. The V gene's germline CDR1 is GTSNPN and CDR2 SVGIG (reference sequence). CDR3 coding DNA: TGTGCGATCGTCAGGGGCACAGATACGCAGTATTTT. Its protein product is CAIVRGTDTQYF.

This clonotype has only a few counts. The chain employs TRBV7-2 and TRBJ2-3, with 9 bases that match TRBD2. The CDR3 runs 15 residues. Germline trimming cut 5 bases from V and 4 bases from J; bases unmatched to any gene: 7. Germline assignment: CDR1 SGHTA and CDR2 FQGNSA. DNA of the CDR3: TGTGCCAGCAGCCCCGGGGTAGCGGGAGCAGATACGCAGTATTTT. Protein: CASSPGVAGADTQYF.

The chain has TRBV5-1 and TRBJ2-7; tentatively, D is TRBD1 (6 bases). The CDR3 totals 14 residues. The germline V gene encodes CDR1 SGHRS and CDR2 YFSETQ. Trimming shortened V by 0 bases and J by 5 bases, and 12 bases separated the two germline ends. The CDR3 DNA sequence: TGCGCCAGCAGCTTGGCCGCAGGGGCCAACGAGCAGTACTTC. It specifies CASSLAAGANEQYF. Looking up the rest from reference TRBV5-1 and TRBJ2-7 gives the full variable domain: KAGVTQTPRYLIKTRGQQVTLSCSPISGHRSVSWYQQTPGQGLQFLFEYFSETQRNKGNFPGRFSGRQFSNSRSEMNVSTLELGDSALYLCASSLAAGANEQYFGPGTRLTVT.

The chain combines TRBV5-1 with TRBJ2-7; no clear D. Germline V CDR1 and CDR2: SGHRS, YFSETQ. CDR3 length: 11 residues. The V end lost 8 bases, the J end lost 3 bases, and 9 bases lay between the germline ends. The CDR3 DNA follows: TGCGCCAGTACGGGTCTCTACGAGCAGTACTTC. It is translated as CASTGLYEQYF.

This clonotype has a count of ten or more. The chain combines TRBV2 with TRBJ2-1; the match to TRBD2 covers 8 bases. Germline loops: CDR1 SNHLY, CDR2 FYNNEI. The CDR3 runs to 14 residues. V lost 4 bases, J lost 10 bases, and 9 bases stayed unmatched. The CDR3 here is CASSALAGPGEQFF. In DNA, the CDR3 is TGTGCCAGCAGTGCTTTAGCGGGACCCGGGGAGCAGTTCTTC.

Details on this clonotype: With a much larger clone just one base away, this may be a read error. The CDR3 nucleotides are TGCAGTGCTAGGAACCGGGACATGGCCCGATCACCCCTCCACTTT. Amino acids: CSARNRDMARSPLHF. V is TRBV20-1 and J is TRBJ1-6, with D perhaps TRBD1 (6 bases). V gave up 3 bases and J gave up 10 bases, with 19 bases separating them. Germline CDR1 DFQATT, CDR2 SNEGSKA (reference sequence). The CDR3 is made up of 15 amino acids.

This clonotype was seen only a few times. V and J are TRBV29-1 and TRBJ2-7, with D perhaps TRBD1 (6 bases). Germline V gives CDR1 SQVTM, CDR2 ANQGSEA. The CDR3 is 12 residues long. The V gene lost 3 bases and the J gene lost 3 bases, with 9 bases spanning the gap. CDR3 loop: CSVDRGNYEQYF. As DNA, the CDR3 is TGCAGCGTTGACAGGGGTAACTACGAGCAGTACTTC.

This clonotype was recorded at least ten times. This chain joins TRBV12-3 or TRBV12-4 and TRBJ2-5; 10 nucleotides agree with TRBD2. V gave up 3 bases and J gave up 2 bases; unmatched junction bases: 3. CDR3 length: 15 residues. This chain's CDR3 is CASSLGLATQETQYF. DNA for the CDR3: TGTGCCAGCAGTTTGGGACTAGCGACTCAAGAGACCCAGTACTTC.

This clonotype showed up many times. The V gene is TRBV28, the J gene TRBJ2-1; 8 bases fit TRBD2. CDR1 and CDR2 (germline): MDHEN, SYDVKM. The CDR3 consists of 15 residues. Germline trimming cut 6 bases from V and 2 bases from J; bases unmatched to any gene: 6. In DNA, the CDR3 is TGTGCCAGCAGGCCCAGCGGGGGTACCTACAATGAGCAGTTCTTC. Its translation: CASRPSGGTYNEQFF.

At least ten counts were recorded for this clonotype. This CDR3 is CASSPYGQGGTEAFF. CDR3 sequence (DNA): TGTGCCAGCAGCCCTTATGGACAGGGAGGGACTGAAGCTTTCTTT. This sequence joins TRBV27 and TRBJ1-1; TRBD1 matches 8 bases. Germline CDR1 is MNHEY and CDR2 is SMNVEV (reference sequence). The CDR3 has 15 residues. The V gene end was trimmed by 6 bases and the J gene end by 5 bases; junction bases not matched to a gene: 11.

On this clonotype: A much larger clonotype is one base distant, so this may be a read error. The chain couples TRBV11-2 to TRBJ2-7; D is perhaps TRBD1 (6 bases). Germline V gene lookup returns CDR1 SGHAT and CDR2 FQNNGV. The CDR3 consists of 12 residues. This chain's CDR3 is CASSRTDYERYF. In DNA form, the CDR3 reads TGTGCCAGCAGTCGGACAGACTACGAGCGGTACTTC.

This rearrangement joins TRBV15 to TRBJ2-7; weak D call: TRBD1 (5 bases). Germline V gives CDR1 LNHNV, CDR2 YYDKDF (reference sequence). This CDR3 has 15 amino acids. The V gene lost 4 bases and the J gene lost 1 base, with 14 bases spanning the gap. The CDR3 nucleotides read TGTGCCACCAGCAATGGGGCAGAAATATCCTACGAGCAGTACTTC. It is translated as CATSNGAEISYEQYF.

The genes are TRBV30 and TRBJ2-3; the match to TRBD2 covers 9 bases. CDR1 GTSNPN and CDR2 SVGIG come from the germline V gene (reference sequence). The ends lost 0 bases at V and 3 bases at J; junction bases unmatched: 7. The CDR3 extends over 16 amino acids. The CDR3: CAWSVRVAGATDTQYF. Written as DNA, the CDR3 is TGTGCCTGGAGTGTACGGGTAGCGGGGGCAACAGATACGCAGTATTTT. The full variable domain, its missing parts supplied by reference TRBV30 and TRBJ2-3, is SQTIHQWPATLVQPVGSPLSLECTVEGTSNPNLYWYRQAAGRGLQLLFYSVGIGQISSEVPQNLSASRPQDRQFILSSKKLLLSDSGFYLCAWSVRVAGATDTQYFGPGTRLTVL.